Below, 24 T cell receptor beta chains from the same sample are listed, as sequenced in a study of cytomegalovirus exposure and HLA in healthy donors. The PCR ran on 60 Vbeta and 13 Jbeta primers. Method: immunoSEQ multiplex PCR; TCRdb's copy keeps in-frame clones and lacks some. Of around 140,000 clones listed, more than 7.5% are singletons. The source material was PBMCs. These receptors came from a man in his fifties or sixties in good health and CMV-seronegative.

This clone was detected a few times. The gene calls are TRBV11-3 and TRBJ2-1; TRBD2 agrees at 7 bases. V shed 4 bases and J 11 bases; nucleotides not matched to a gene: 8. Germline CDR1 and CDR2: SGHNT and YENEEA. CDR3 size: 13 residues. CDR3 protein: CASSSTPAGQQFF. CDR3 bases: TGTGCCAGCAGCTCCACCCCAGCGGGGCAGCAGTTCTTC.

This clone was found a few times. This chain connects TRBV28 to TRBJ2-7; maybe TRBD1 (6 bases). Germline CDR1 and CDR2: MDHEN and SYDVKM. V was cut by 2 bases and J by 6 bases, with 14 bases left in between. The CDR3 is made up of 14 amino acids. CDR3 region: CASSLLSGDREQYF. CDR3 coding DNA: TGTGCCAGCAGTTTACTTTCAGGGGACCGCGAGCAGTACTTC.

This clone has only a few counts. The chain has TRBV7-6 and TRBJ1-1; D remains ambiguous. V lost 4 bases and J lost 2, with 17 bases in between. The CDR3 totals 16 residues. The germline CDR1 and CDR2 sequences are SGHVS and FNYEAQ. The CDR3 loop reads CASSSIAGNQNTEAFF. The CDR3 nucleotides read TGTGCCAGCAGCTCTATAGCGGGAAACCAAAACACTGAAGCTTTCTTT.

This clone came up a few times. This chain joins TRBV19 and TRBJ1-1, with D maybe TRBD1 (6 bases). The V and J ends lost 7 bases and 0 bases respectively, with 12 bases between them. The CDR3 length is 14 residues. Germline V CDR1 and CDR2: LNHDA, SQIVND (reference sequence). CDR3 DNA: TGTGCCAGTACCTTACAGGGTCTGAACACTGAAGCTTTCTTT. This encodes CASTLQGLNTEAFF.

This clone was counted only a few times. In nucleotides, the CDR3 is TGTGCCAGCAGCTCCTATCTCCTAGGCGAGCAGTACTTC. It yields the protein CASSSYLLGEQYF. The chain has TRBV11-2 and TRBJ2-7; D not resolved. Trimming stripped 4 bases from V and 6 bases from J, with 13 bases between. CDR1 is SGHAT and CDR2 is FQNNGV in the germline V gene. The CDR3 spans 13 residues.

The chain's CDR3 is CASSSDRALGETQYF. The CDR3 region has the DNA TGCGCCAGCAGTAGTGACAGGGCGTTGGGAGAGACCCAGTACTTC. The gene calls are TRBV5-1 and TRBJ2-5, with TRBD1 identical over 7 bases. V was clipped by 5 bases and J by 4 bases; unmatched bases: 11. The CDR3 totals 15 residues. Germline loops: CDR1 SGHRS, CDR2 YFSETQ.

In this sample, this clone turned up a few times. The chain is built from TRBV4-1 and TRBJ2-3; 9 bases match TRBD2. Germline V gene lookup returns CDR1 MGHRA and CDR2 YSYEKL. CDR3 size: 17 residues. The junction had 9 bases not matched to a gene; V was cut back by 4 bases and J by 1 base. The CDR3 spells CASSLEPTSGGTDTQYF. CDR3 DNA sequence: TGCGCCAGCAGCCTGGAGCCGACTAGCGGTGGCACAGATACGCAGTATTTT.

This clone was observed a handful of times. This chain joins TRBV18 and TRBJ1-3; possibly TRBD1 for D (5 bases). In germline, CDR1 is KGHSH, CDR2 LQKENI. Trimming left V 3 bases short and J 0 bases short, with 21 bases between. The CDR3 spans 19 residues. The CDR3 sequence: CASSPYHDSPGPSGNTIYF. In nucleotides, the CDR3 is TGTGCCAGCTCACCTTACCACGACAGCCCCGGGCCCTCTGGAAACACCATATATTTT.

This clone was seen a few times. The chain recombines TRBV6-4 with TRBJ2-3, with D tentatively TRBD1 (5 bases). Trimming shortened V by 4 bases and J by 1 base, and 9 bases separated the two germline ends. Germline V gives CDR1 MRHNA, CDR2 SNTAGT. The length of the CDR3 is 14 residues. CDR3 amino acids: CASSVVGGTDTQYF. The CDR3 bases are TGTGCCAGCAGTGTGGTAGGGGGCACAGATACGCAGTATTTT.

The chain joins TRBV7-2 to TRBJ2-2; D possibly corresponds to TRBD2 (6 bases). V lost 2 bases and J lost 6, with 13 bases in between. The CDR3 has 15 residues. Germline values: CDR1 SGHTA, CDR2 FQGNSA. CDR3 sequence reads: CASSLSGSGPGELFF. CDR3 coding DNA: TGTGCCAGCAGCTTAAGCGGGTCGGGGCCCGGGGAGCTGTTTTTT.

The chain employs TRBV28 and TRBJ1-2; D is unclear. The CDR3 consists of 12 residues. The V gene lost 2 bases and the J gene lost 11 bases, with 12 bases spanning the gap. CDR1 is MDHEN, CDR2 SYDVKM, per germline. DNA for the CDR3: TGTGCCAGCAGTTTAGGCCGCGGGTTTTACACCTTC. Protein product: CASSLGRGFYTF.

V usage is TRBV9 and J usage is TRBJ2-1, with 14 bases matching TRBD2. The V and J ends lost 4 bases and 9 bases, in that order; junction bases with no gene match: 12. The CDR3 sequence is 17 residues long. Per the germline V gene, CDR1 is SGDLS and CDR2 is YYNGEE. CDR3 protein: CASSPPRTSGRNVEQFF. The CDR3 nucleotides read TGTGCCAGCAGCCCGCCCCGGACTAGCGGGAGGAATGTTGAGCAGTTCTTC.

This clone turned up a few times. The chain links TRBV14 to TRBJ2-1; 8 bases are a match to TRBD1. Germline V lookup: CDR1 SGHDN, CDR2 FVKESK. This CDR3 comprises 17 residues. V lost 4 bases to trimming and J lost 4 bases; unmatched junction nucleotides: 12. CDR3 sequence: CASSRTGSLPFYNEQFF. For the CDR3, the DNA is TGTGCCAGCAGCCGGACAGGGAGTCTCCCCTTTTACAATGAGCAGTTCTTC. The full variable domain, its missing parts supplied by reference TRBV14 and TRBJ2-1, is EAGVTQFPSHSVIEKGQTVTLRCDPISGHDNLYWYRRVMGKEIKFLLHFVKESKQDESGMPNNRFLAERTGGTYSTLKVQPAELEDSGVYFCASSRTGSLPFYNEQFFGPGTRLTVL.

Of note for this clone: Relative to the germline gene, one junction end is altered; a read error may explain this. For the CDR3, the DNA is TGTGCCAGCAGCCCTAGCGGGGTGAACACCGGGAAGCTGTTTTTT. Translated: CASSPSGVNTGKLFF. The rearrangement links TRBV6-6 to TRBJ2-2; 9 bases map to TRBD2. Germline CDR1 MNHNY, CDR2 SVGAGI (reference sequence). This CDR3 region has 15 residues.

This clone was seen a few times. This sequence joins TRBV19 and TRBJ2-7; TRBD2 matches at 9 bases. This CDR3 spans 15 amino acids. Germline V gives CDR1 LNHDA, CDR2 SQIVND (reference sequence). The chain's CDR3 is CATTSAGGLPYEQYF. The CDR3 region has the DNA TGTGCGACGACGTCAGCGGGAGGCTTACCCTACGAGCAGTACTTC.

This clone was observed a handful of times. The sample carries other DNA sequences with the same CDR3. This chain uses TRBV6-5 with TRBJ2-7; possibly TRBD1 for D (6 bases). The CDR3 runs to 15 residues. Germline V gene lookup returns CDR1 MNHEY and CDR2 SVGAGI. Between the trimmed V and J ends, which lost 0 bases and 1 base, there was a span of 10 bases. The CDR3 nucleotides are TGTGCCAGCAGTTACTCGAGGGGGAGTTCCTACGAGCAGTACTTC. Translation gives CASSYSRGSSYEQYF.

The DNA for the CDR3 is TGCGCCAGCAGCATAAATCGACAGGGTTCTACTGAAGCTTTCTTT. Encoded protein: CASSINRQGSTEAFF. The chain couples TRBV5-1 to TRBJ1-1, with 7 bases aligning to TRBD1. Germline CDR1 SGHRS, CDR2 YFSETQ. Germline trimming cut 4 bases from V and 5 bases from J; bases unmatched to any gene: 11. The CDR3 contains 15 residues.

V usage is TRBV5-6 and J usage is TRBJ1-2; D not resolved. In germline, CDR1 is SGHDT, CDR2 YYEEEE. The CDR3 spans 13 residues. V was shortened by 5 bases and J by 8 bases, with 16 bases between the two germline ends. This chain's CDR3 is CASSSDGVSGYTF. The CDR3 nucleotides are TGTGCCAGCAGTTCGGACGGGGTGAGCGGCTACACCTTC.

This clone was counted between two and nine times. The chain has TRBV28 and TRBJ1-2; TRBD1 matches 10 bases. Germline assignment: CDR1 MDHEN and CDR2 SYDVKM. This CDR3 is built from 15 residues. V lost 4 bases to trimming and J lost 7 bases; unmatched junction nucleotides: 9. This CDR3 is CASSSPGQGGGGYTF. CDR3 sequence (DNA): TGTGCCAGCAGTTCGCCAGGACAGGGGGGCGGTGGCTACACCTTC.

The gene calls are TRBV28 and TRBJ1-1; 11 bases align to TRBD1. J was trimmed by 3 bases and V by 8 bases; bases with no gene match: 17. This CDR3 is built from 18 residues. Per the germline V gene, CDR1 is MDHEN and CDR2 is SYDVKM. Here the CDR3 reads CASRNRTGGRTFDTEAFF. Written as DNA, the CDR3 is TGTGCCAGCCGAAATAGGACAGGGGGCAGGACTTTTGACACTGAAGCTTTCTTT.

The chain carries TRBV19 and TRBJ2-1, with D maybe TRBD2 (5 bases). The CDR3 covers 13 residues. Trimming took off 8 bases at V and 8 bases at J, with 16 bases between the two ends. CDR1 and CDR2 from the germline V gene are LNHDA and SQIVND (reference sequence). The CDR3 protein is CASGVEGLDEQFF. In nucleotides, the CDR3 is TGTGCCAGTGGGGTCGAGGGTCTCGATGAGCAGTTCTTC.

V usage is TRBV27 and J usage is TRBJ2-2; D might be TRBD1 (5 bases). Trimming pared 0 bases from V and 3 bases from J, leaving 5 bases between. CDR1 and CDR2 (germline): MNHEY, SMNVEV (reference sequence). The length of the CDR3 is 14 residues. The CDR3 spells CASSLSGHTGELFF. DNA for the CDR3: TGTGCCAGCAGTTTATCGGGGCACACCGGGGAGCTGTTTTTT.

This clone was detected only a few times. V gene TRBV20-1 combines with J gene TRBJ2-3; no clear D gene. Germline V gene lookup returns CDR1 DFQATT and CDR2 SNEGSKA (reference sequence). This CDR3 region has 11 residues. Deletions cut 3 bases from V and 5 bases from J, with 6 bases between. The CDR3 DNA follows: TGCAGTGCTAGTGTCATAGATACGCAGTATTTT. This gives the protein CSASVIDTQYF.

The gene calls are TRBV30 and TRBJ2-2; 13 nucleotides align to TRBD2. The CDR3 has 17 amino acids. Per germline, CDR1 GTSNPN and CDR2 SVGIG (reference sequence). Here the CDR3 reads CAGVGLAGPTNTGELFF. As DNA, the CDR3 is TGTGCGGGGGTGGGACTAGCGGGACCAACGAACACCGGGGAGCTGTTTTTT.